The rows below give T cell receptor beta chains drawn from one sample of a study of OX40 agonist ivuxolimab in advanced cancers. Here immunoSEQ multiplex PCR was the method, and the copy in TCRdb shows in-frame clones only, minus some. In the table there are around 68,000 clones, about 85% of which are singletons. The source material was CD4+ or CD8+ T cells sorted from blood, sampled in a trial of the OX40 agonist ivuxolimab. Every receptor here comes from an adult with an advanced solid tumor such as melanoma, head and neck, liver or kidney cancer. Both conserved end residues are part of each CDR3. Fields, in order: J gene, D gene, CDR3 length, clone size, V gene, CDR3 DNA, CDR3 protein. D genes are given only for firm matches. Some rows mark clone size as missing; the rest say once, few, many or name a class of expanded clone.

TRBJ2-1	.	16	.	TRBV10-3	TGTGCCATCAGTGAGTCGGGCGCGGGGGCAAACAATGAGCAGTTCTTC	CAISESGAGANNEQFF
TRBJ1-5	.	13	.	TRBV6-5	TGTGCCAGCAGTTACTCGCGAAATCAGCCCCAGCATTTT	CASSYSRNQPQHF
TRBJ1-5	.	15	.	TRBV2	TGTGCCAGCAGTGAAGGGCTGGATAAGGGTCAGCCCCAGCATTTT	CASSEGLDKGQPQHF
TRBJ2-1	TRBD1	15	.	TRBV5-1	TGCGCCAGCAGCTTGATCGGGACAGGGGATCTGGAGCAGTTCTTC	CASSLIGTGDLEQFF
TRBJ2-3	TRBD1	16	.	TRBV15	TGTGCCACCAGCAGCCGCACAGGGGGCGGCACAGATACGCAGTATTTT	CATSSRTGGGTDTQYF
TRBJ2-3	.	15	.	TRBV19	TGTGCCAGTAGTATAGGACCGGGTTACACAGATACGCAGTATTTT	CASSIGPGYTDTQYF
TRBJ1-6	TRBD1	14	.	TRBV19	TGTGCCAGTAGCCCTGACAGGGGGCATTCACCCCTCCACTTT	CASSPDRGHSPLHF
TRBJ2-1	TRBD2	12	.	TRBV5-1	TGCGCCAGCAGCCCGGGACTAGCTAGGCAGTTCTTC	CASSPGLARQFF
TRBJ2-4	.	12	.	TRBV28	TGTGCCAGCAGTTTAGAAAGGGGCATTCAGTACTTC	CASSLERGIQYF
TRBJ1-5	.	15	.	TRBV6-5	TGTGCCCCCCGGGACACCTATTATAGCAATCAGCCCCAGCATTTT	CAPRDTYYSNQPQHF
TRBJ2-7	.	14	few	TRBV10-3	TGTGCCATCAGTGAGTCTGTAGGGTTCTACGAGCAGTACTTC	CAISESVGFYEQYF
TRBJ1-1	TRBD1	16	.	TRBV5-5	TGTGCCAGCAGCTTCAACACCGGGACAGCAAACACTGAAGCTTTCTTT	CASSFNTGTANTEAFF
TRBJ2-7	.	15	.	TRBV28	TGTGCCAGCAGTTCCGGTCAGCTTTCTTCCTACGAGCAGTACTTC	CASSSGQLSSYEQYF
TRBJ2-5	TRBD2	17	.	TRBV4-1	TGCGCCAGCAGCCAACCAAGACTAGCGGGAGGGCAAGAGACCCAGTACTTC	CASSQPRLAGGQETQYF
TRBJ1-3	.	16	.	TRBV9	TGTGCCAGCAGCGTAAACCCCCCGGGGTCTGGAAACACCATATATTTT	CASSVNPPGSGNTIYF
TRBJ1-1	.	15	.	TRBV6-5	TGTGCCAGCAGTTACTCGATCCAGGTGAACACTGAAGCTTTCTTT	CASSYSIQVNTEAFF
TRBJ1-1	.	14	.	TRBV10-3	TGTGCCACCGCCCCAACAGTGCAGAACACTGAAGCTTTCTTT	CATAPTVQNTEAFF
TRBJ2-5	TRBD2	17	.	TRBV11-2	TGTGCCAGCAGCTTAGAGGGCGGACTAGCGGGAGGTGAGACCCAGTACTTC	CASSLEGGLAGGETQYF
TRBJ1-2	TRBD1	14	.	TRBV6-6	TGTGCCAGCAGTTACTCAGGGGGCGGGGATGGCTACACCTTC	CASSYSGGGDGYTF
TRBJ2-1	TRBD2	15	.	TRBV7-9	TGTGCCAGCAGCTTAACGACTAGCGGGAGGGGTGAGCAGTTCTTC	CASSLTTSGRGEQFF
TRBJ2-7	.	11	.	TRBV5-5	TGTGCCAGCACCCTCATCTACGAGCAGTACTTC	CASTLIYEQYF
TRBJ2-2	TRBD1	14	.	TRBV2	TGTGCCAGCAAGGGGACAGCGAACACCGGGGAGCTGTTTTTT	CASKGTANTGELFF
TRBJ2-7	.	13	once	TRBV7-4	TGTGCCAGCAGAGGTGGCAGGGCCTACGAGCAGTACTTC	CASRGGRAYEQYF
TRBJ2-3	TRBD1	16	once	TRBV19	TGTGCCAGTAGTATCGACCGGGACAGAAGCACAGATACGCAGTATTTT	CASSIDRDRSTDTQYF
TRBJ2-7	TRBD1	14	.	TRBV7-6	TGTGCCAGCAGCTCGCCGGGACAGGGCTACGAGCAGTACTTC	CASSSPGQGYEQYF
TRBJ1-1	TRBD1	17	.	TRBV5-6	TGTGCCAGCAGCTCTGTGAGGGGCAGGGGGCGTTGGACTGAAGCTTTCTTT	CASSSVRGRGRWTEAFF